This T cell receptor (beta chain) was found in a study of blood T cell repertoires in COVID-19. This CDR3 is 13 amino acids long. Trimming took off 5 bases at V and 5 bases at J, with 10 bases between the two ends. CDR1 and CDR2 from the germline V gene are SGHTA and FQGNSA. Libraries were prepared by immunoSEQ multiplex PCR; TCRdb keeps only in-frame clonotypes and omits some of them. The data contain some 90,000 clones, approximately 80% of them singletons. The TCR originated in a woman in her seventies with acute or convalescent COVID-19. The rearrangement uses TRBV7-2 and TRBJ2-1; D may be TRBD1 (5 bases). Sequenced material: peripheral blood. The CDR3 loop reads CASSPAGNNEQFF. CDR3 DNA: TGTGCCAGCAGCCCCGCAGGGAACAATGAGCAGTTCTTC.